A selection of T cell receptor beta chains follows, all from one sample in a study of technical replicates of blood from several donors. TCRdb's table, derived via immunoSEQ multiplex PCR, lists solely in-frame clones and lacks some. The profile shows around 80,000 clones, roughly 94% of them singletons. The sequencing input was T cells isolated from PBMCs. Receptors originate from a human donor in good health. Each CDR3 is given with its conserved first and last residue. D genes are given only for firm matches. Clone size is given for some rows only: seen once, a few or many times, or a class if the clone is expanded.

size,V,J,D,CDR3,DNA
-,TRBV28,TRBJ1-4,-,CASSLASYHEKLFF,TGTGCCAGCAGTTTAGCCAGTTATCATGAAAAACTGTTTTTT
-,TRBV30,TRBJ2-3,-,CAVEGTDTQYF,TGTGCCGTGGAGGGCACAGATACGCAGTATTTT
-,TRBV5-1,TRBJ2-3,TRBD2,CASSFEPTSGRETDTQYF,TGCGCCAGCAGCTTTGAGCCGACTAGCGGGAGAGAAACAGATACGCAGTATTTT
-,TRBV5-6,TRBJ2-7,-,CASSFGTVSYEQYF,TGTGCCAGCAGCTTTGGTACAGTCTCCTACGAGCAGTACTTC
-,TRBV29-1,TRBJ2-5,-,CSVDWAETQYF,TGCAGCGTTGACTGGGCGGAGACCCAGTACTTC
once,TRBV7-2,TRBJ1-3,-,CASSLYSYSGNTIYF,TGTGCCAGCAGCTTATATAGTTACTCTGGAAACACCATATATTTT
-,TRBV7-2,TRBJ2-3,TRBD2,CASSFRGGSTDTQYF,TGTGCCAGCAGCTTTCGGGGGGGTAGCACAGATACGCAGTATTTT
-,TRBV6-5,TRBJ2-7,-,CASSYGRVYEQYF,TGTGCCAGCAGTTACGGCAGGGTCTACGAGCAGTACTTC
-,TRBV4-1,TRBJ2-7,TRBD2,CASSQGGSSGITYEQYF,TGCGCCAGCAGCCAAGGGGGGTCTAGCGGGATAACCTACGAGCAGTACTTC
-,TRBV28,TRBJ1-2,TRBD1,CASRAPGQGDYGYTF,TGTGCCAGCAGAGCCCCGGGACAGGGAGACTATGGCTACACCTTC
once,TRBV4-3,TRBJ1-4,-,CASSQDSWQFNEKLFF,TGCGCCAGCAGCCAAGATTCATGGCAGTTTAATGAAAAACTGTTTTTT
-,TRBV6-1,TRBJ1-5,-,CASSPGGNQPQHF,TGTGCCAGCAGCCCCGGGGGCAATCAGCCCCAGCATTTT
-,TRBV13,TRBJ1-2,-,CASRDLTYFGGQHGYTF,TGTGCCAGCAGGGATTTAACATACTTTGGCGGCCAGCATGGCTACACCTTC
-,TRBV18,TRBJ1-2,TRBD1,CASSPNRGSSTF,TGTGCCAGCTCACCAAACAGGGGGTCTTCCACCTTC
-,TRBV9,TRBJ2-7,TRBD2,CASSVGGSGYEQYF,TGTGCCAGCAGCGTGGGCGGGAGTGGTTACGAGCAGTACTTC
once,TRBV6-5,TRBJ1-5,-,CASSYSSYSNQPQHF,TGTGCCAGCAGTTACAGTAGCTATAGCAATCAGCCCCAGCATTTT
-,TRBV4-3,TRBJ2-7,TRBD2,CASSQEWGGRYEQYF,TGCGCCAGCAGTCAAGAATGGGGGGGACGGTACGAGCAGTACTTC